This T cell receptor beta chain was identified during a study of T cell responses to AZD1222 COVID-19 vaccine. The method was immunoSEQ multiplex PCR; TCRdb's version includes in-frame clones alone and lacks a portion of them. The sample comprises about 150,000 clones, over 80% of which are singletons, and about 4% rests with the top ten. V was cut by 5 bases and J by 0 bases, with 12 bases left in between. The CDR3 spans 15 residues. Germline V gene lookup returns CDR1 SEHNR and CDR2 FQNEAQ (reference sequence). V gene TRBV7-9 combines with J gene TRBJ2-3; TRBD2 might be the D (6 bases). The sequences come from peripheral blood, collected 28 days after the second AZD1222 dose. The receptor was isolated from an adult who received the AZD1222 COVID-19 vaccine. Here the CDR3 reads CASSPGGPSTDTQYF. CDR3 nucleotides: TGTGCCAGCAGCCCCGGAGGGCCTAGCACAGATACGCAGTATTTT.